The 21 T cell receptor beta chains below come from one sample, sequenced in a study of naive and memory T cell subsets. Both TRBC1 and TRBC2 were covered by a beta constant-region primer of two equimolar oligonucleotides. A single record per CDR3 protein comes from TCRdb applying MiXCR to the UMI-ligation and nested PCR reads. The data show under 35,000 distinct CDR3 sequences, approximately 11% seen once. Sequenced material: effector memory CD4+ T cells from blood. Subset described: effector memory, CD45RA- CD27-. The receptors shown here come from a human donor in good health.

This clonotype qualifies as medium-sized (0.01 to 0.1%). The V call is TRBV20-1, the J call TRBJ1-2; possibly TRBD1 for D (5 bases). The V gene lost 1 base and the J gene lost 0 bases, with 12 bases spanning the gap. The CDR3 spans 15 residues. Germline V gene lookup returns CDR1 DFQATT and CDR2 SNEGSKA (reference sequence). This chain's CDR3 is CSARVRGEANYGYTF. The CDR3 coding sequence is TGCAGTGCTAGAGTGCGGGGGGAAGCTAACTATGGCTACACCTTC.

This clonotype is medium-sized. The chain combines TRBV20-1 with TRBJ2-7; D possibly uses TRBD1 or TRBD2 (6 bases each). V dropped 2 bases and J dropped 3 bases, with 17 bases sitting between them. Germline V gene data show CDR1 as DFQATT and CDR2 as SNEGSKA (reference sequence). The length of the CDR3 is 15 residues. The CDR3: CSARPKGGRNYEQYF. In nucleotides, the CDR3 is TGCAGTGCTAGACCTAAGGGGGGACGGAACTACGAGCAGTACTTC.

The chain employs TRBV20-1 and TRBJ1-5; a weak D match, TRBD1 (5 bases). Per the germline V gene, CDR1 is DFQATT and CDR2 is SNEGSKA (reference sequence). The CDR3 has 14 residues. Between the trimmed V and J ends, which lost 1 base and 4 bases, there was a span of 11 bases. CDR3 region: CSARVGARNQPQHF. CDR3 nucleotide sequence: TGCAGTGCTAGAGTAGGGGCGCGGAATCAGCCCCAGCATTTT.

This chain links TRBV7-9 with TRBJ2-1; TRBD2 might be the D (6 bases). Looked up from germline, CDR1 is SEHNR and CDR2 is FQNEAQ (reference sequence). Trimming stripped 5 bases from V and 8 bases from J, with 25 bases between. This CDR3 is built from 17 residues. The CDR3 sequence is CASSPSRRAGLADEQFF. The CDR3 nucleotides are TGTGCCAGCAGCCCCTCACGACGGGCGGGATTGGCGGATGAGCAGTTCTTC.

The rearrangement uses TRBV3-1 and TRBJ2-1; TRBD2 matches at 9 bases. V lost 4 bases, J lost 5 bases, and 6 bases stayed unmatched. CDR1 and CDR2 (germline): LGHDT, YNNKEL (reference sequence). CDR3 length: 15 residues. DNA for the CDR3: TGTGCCAGCAGCCTTAGCGGGAGAAAGGACAATGAGCAGTTCTTC. It is translated as CASSLSGRKDNEQFF.

The rearrangement joins TRBV11-2 to TRBJ2-1; TRBD2 matches at 11 bases. V lost 2 bases to trimming and J lost 9 bases; unmatched junction nucleotides: 6. Germline CDR1 and CDR2: SGHAT and FQNNGV. The length of the CDR3 is 15 residues. Written as DNA, the CDR3 is TGTGCCAGCAGCTTATCGGCTAGCGGGGGGTCTGAGCAGTTCTTC. Translating gives CASSLSASGGSEQFF.

This clonotype has at least ten counts. The gene calls are TRBV29-1 and TRBJ2-2; D is possibly TRBD2 (5 bases). The V end lost 0 bases, the J end lost 1 base, and 9 bases lay between the germline ends. The CDR3 length is 15 residues. CDR1 SQVTM and CDR2 ANQGSEA come from the germline V gene. This chain's CDR3 is CSVEDRGWNTGELFF. The DNA for the CDR3 is TGCAGCGTTGAAGACCGGGGATGGAACACCGGGGAGCTGTTTTTT.

The chain links TRBV15 to TRBJ1-5, with 8 nucleotides matching TRBD1. The CDR3 covers 17 residues. Trimming took 0 bases from V and 4 from J; bases not matched to a gene: 8. Germline CDR1 LNHNV, CDR2 YYDKDF (reference sequence). CDR3 coding DNA: TGTGCCACCAGCAGAGATGCCGGGACAGGACGAAATCAGCCCCAGCATTTT. It is translated as CATSRDAGTGRNQPQHF. Combining the CDR3 with reference TRBV15 and TRBJ1-5 gives the whole variable domain DAMVIQNPRYQVTQFGKPVTLSCSQTLNHNVMYWYQQKSSQAPKLLFHYYDKDFNNEADTPDNFQSRRPNTSFCFLDIRSPGLGDTAMYLCATSRDAGTGRNQPQHFGDGTRLSIL.

The chain links TRBV24-1 to TRBJ2-5; D tentatively reads TRBD1 or TRBD2 (5 bases each). The CDR3 has 15 amino acids. Germline CDR1 reads KGHDR; CDR2 reads SFDVKD. The V end lost 4 bases, the J end lost 1 base, and 12 bases lay between the germline ends. CDR3 sequence: CATSDPGRFQETQYF. DNA of the CDR3: TGTGCCACCAGTGACCCGGGACGGTTCCAAGAGACCCAGTACTTC.

This clonotype was recorded many times. The chain combines TRBV7-9 with TRBJ2-5; 11 positions match TRBD2. Trimming removed 3 bases from V and 2 bases from J; junction bases left unmatched: 2. This CDR3 has 15 amino acids. CDR1 is SEHNR and CDR2 is FQNEAQ in the germline V gene (reference sequence). The chain's CDR3 is CASSFVAGGQETQYF. The CDR3 DNA reads as TGTGCCAGCAGCTTCGTAGCGGGGGGGCAAGAGACCCAGTACTTC.

This clonotype was found a few times. CDR3 sequence: CASSELTANNEQFF. For the CDR3, the DNA is TGTGCCAGCAGTGAATTGACAGCAAACAATGAGCAGTTCTTC. The rearrangement links TRBV6-1 to TRBJ2-1, with D tentatively TRBD1 (5 bases). Germline CDR1 and CDR2: MNHNS and SASEGT. Trimming took off 2 bases at V and 5 bases at J, with 10 bases between the two ends. The CDR3 is 14 amino acids.

The chain has TRBV7-2 and TRBJ1-5, with D unclear. The CDR3 loop spans 17 amino acids. CDR1 and CDR2 (germline): SGHTA, FQGNSA. V lost 1 base to trimming and J lost 6 bases, with 19 bases between them. CDR3 DNA sequence: TGTGCCAGCAGCTTAGATCCGCCGGGGATGAAAGGTCAGCCCCAGCATTTT. It specifies CASSLDPPGMKGQPQHF.

In DNA, the CDR3 is TGTGCCATCAGTGAAGGGCAGGGTTGGACCGGGGAGCTGTTTTTT. Its protein is CAISEGQGWTGELFF. This chain connects TRBV10-3 to TRBJ2-2, with a weak D call TRBD1 (5 bases). CDR1 is ENHRY, CDR2 SYGVKD, per germline. This CDR3 region has 15 residues. V gave up 3 bases and J gave up 5 bases, with 13 bases separating them.

The chain links TRBV4-2 to TRBJ2-1; 12 nucleotides line up with TRBD2. With V trimmed by 4 bases and J by 6 bases, 4 bases remained unmatched. The CDR3 extends over 15 amino acids. The germline CDR1 and CDR2 sequences are LGHNA and YNFKEQ. The chain's CDR3 is CASSRRLAGANEQFF. The CDR3 DNA is TGTGCCAGCAGCCGTAGACTAGCGGGAGCCAATGAGCAGTTCTTC.

The genes are TRBV29-1 and TRBJ1-1; D uncertain. The V gene's germline CDR1 is SQVTM and CDR2 ANQGSEA. The CDR3 covers 16 residues. Trimming removed 0 bases at V and 4 bases at J, with 18 bases between. The CDR3 here is CSVEDPPLLVGTEAFF. The CDR3 bases are TGCAGCGTTGAAGATCCCCCACTGTTGGTAGGCACTGAAGCTTTCTTT.

V and J are TRBV21-1 and TRBJ2-7; the D call of TRBD2 is as the table states it, not checked on the DNA. TRBV21-1 is deemed a pseudogene. CDR3 length: 14 residues. The CDR3 nucleotides read TGTGCCAGCAGCCTCACTAGCGGGAGTCCCACGGGGTACTTC. Translating it yields CASSLTSGSPTGYF.

This clonotype appeared a few times. This chain connects TRBV19 to TRBJ1-6; D may be TRBD1 (6 bases). The CDR3 is made up of 15 amino acids. Germline CDR1 and CDR2: LNHDA and SQIVND (reference sequence). With 5 bases removed from V and 8 bases from J, the gap between germline ends came to 16 bases. The CDR3 DNA sequence: TGTGCCAGTAGTCCGCGTGGGCCAGGGGATTCACCCCTCCACTTT. Translating it yields CASSPRGPGDSPLHF.

This clonotype was counted only a few times. V is TRBV24-1 and J is TRBJ2-7, with no clear D. The germline V and J ends were trimmed by 9 bases and 0 bases, with 11 bases remaining between them. CDR1 and CDR2 (germline): KGHDR, SFDVKD. The CDR3 contains 13 residues. CDR3 coding DNA: TGTGCCACCGGCAATCCGAGCTCCTACGAGCAGTACTTC. Amino acid sequence: CATGNPSSYEQYF.

The chain employs TRBV28 and TRBJ2-2, with D perhaps TRBD2 (6 bases). The CDR3 is made up of 15 amino acids. The V end was cut by 2 bases, the J end by 3 bases, with 10 bases between. Germline loops: CDR1 MDHEN, CDR2 SYDVKM. The CDR3 region has the DNA TGTGCCAGCAGTTTACAACTAGCCTACACCGGGGAGCTGTTTTTT. As protein: CASSLQLAYTGELFF.

There are many counts of this clonotype. The chain has TRBV24-1 and TRBJ2-7; 10 nucleotides align to TRBD2. The CDR3 is 15 residues long. With 5 bases clipped from V and 4 bases from J, the junction kept 7 bases outside the gene matches. Germline CDR1 KGHDR, CDR2 SFDVKD. The CDR3 loop is CATSAWASGRYEQYF. As DNA, the CDR3 is TGTGCCACCAGTGCGTGGGCTAGCGGGAGATACGAGCAGTACTTC.

The genes are TRBV11-2 and TRBJ1-2, with D perhaps matching TRBD1 (5 bases). This CDR3 has 13 amino acids. From germline, CDR1 is SGHAT and CDR2 FQNNGV. Trimming stripped 5 bases from V and 1 base from J, with 8 bases between. The CDR3 here is CASSRGGNYGYTF. The CDR3 bases are TGTGCCAGCAGCCGGGGGGGTAACTATGGCTACACCTTC.